These 32 T cell receptor beta chains were sequenced from one sample in a study of blood T cells in healthy people across ages. A J-beta primer mix and a sample-barcoded 5' primer were used in a second PCR of roughly 7 to 12 cycles. From the 5' RACE reads, TCRdb called clonotypes with MiXCR, one entry per CDR3 protein. The sample has more than 1.4 million distinct CDR3 sequences; approximately 42% are singletons. Sequenced sample: blood. These receptors were collected from a woman aged 18-29 years in good health.

The CDR3 here is CASSWHEQYF. The CDR3 DNA reads TGTGCCAGCAGTTGGCATGAGCAGTACTTC. The V and J genes are TRBV6-1 and TRBJ2-5; D gene unclear. V dropped 5 bases and J dropped 11 bases, with 9 bases sitting between them. The germline CDR1 and CDR2 sequences are MNHNS and SASEGT. The CDR3 consists of 10 residues.

The chain recombines TRBV20-1 with TRBJ1-2; D might be TRBD1 (6 bases). The CDR3 loop spans 13 amino acids. Trimming took 6 bases from V and 2 from J, leaving 13 bases between them. Germline V gives CDR1 DFQATT, CDR2 SNEGSKA (reference sequence). CDR3 sequence (DNA): TGCAGTGCCCCCTCCAGGGGAAACTATGGCTACACCTTC. This codes for CSAPSRGNYGYTF.

DNA for the CDR3: TGCAGTGCCCCGGGTCCTGAGGATGGCTACACCTTC. This translates into CSAPGPEDGYTF. The chain joins TRBV20-1 to TRBJ1-2; D is unresolved. The germline V gene has CDR1 DFQATT and CDR2 SNEGSKA (reference sequence). CDR3 size: 12 residues. The V end lost 6 bases, the J end lost 6 bases, and 14 bases lay between the germline ends.

This rearrangement joins TRBV30 to TRBJ1-2; D uncertain. Germline V gene sequence: CDR1 GTSNPN, CDR2 SVGIG (reference sequence). The V gene lost 4 bases and the J gene lost 4 bases, with 10 bases spanning the gap. This CDR3 has 12 residues. This CDR3 reads CAWTLGFYGYTF. The CDR3 DNA sequence: TGTGCCTGGACCCTGGGATTCTATGGCTACACCTTC.

The chain has TRBV14 and TRBJ1-2; 11 bases are shared with TRBD1. The germline V gene encodes CDR1 SGHDN and CDR2 FVKESK. The V gene end was trimmed by 3 bases and the J gene end by 3 bases; junction bases not matched to a gene: 9. The CDR3 runs 17 residues. The CDR3 reads CASSHLLGQGAHYGYTF. Here the CDR3 DNA reads TGTGCCAGCAGCCATCTCCTTGGACAGGGGGCTCACTATGGCTACACCTTC.

This clonotype has just a few counts. J is TRBJ2-1 and V is TRBV7-9; D not resolved. CDR1 and CDR2 (germline): SEHNR, FQNEAQ (reference sequence). This CDR3 region has 12 residues. The germline V and J ends were trimmed by 2 bases and 9 bases, with 8 bases remaining between them. CDR3 loop: CASSLRGCEQFF. CDR3 DNA sequence: TGTGCCAGCAGCTTACGCGGATGTGAGCAGTTCTTC. Based on the CDR3 plus reference TRBV7-9 and TRBJ2-1, the full variable domain is DTGVSQNPRHKITKRGQNVTFRCDPISEHNRLYWYRQTLGQGPEFLTYFQNEAQLEKSRLLSDRFSAERPKGSFSTLEIQRTEQGDSAMYLCASSLRGCEQFFGPGTRLTVL.

This sequence joins TRBV28 and TRBJ2-1; D not resolved. The tail of the sequence fits TRBJ2-7 better, so the J call may be wrong. The CDR3 totals 16 residues. Germline V gene lookup returns CDR1 MDHEN and CDR2 SYDVKM. The CDR3 DNA is TGTGCCAGCAGCTCCCCCCGCCCTCGCTCCTACAATGAGCAGTACTTC. Protein sequence: CASSSPRPRSYNEQYF.

On this clonotype itself: A much bigger clone sits one base away, suggesting this may be a read error. V is TRBV20-1 and J is TRBJ2-1; D is unresolved. Germline V gene lookup returns CDR1 DFQATT and CDR2 SNEGSKA (reference sequence). The CDR3 is 11 amino acids. In DNA, the CDR3 is TGCAGTGCTAGTGGGGTCAATAAGCAGTTCTTC. Protein product: CSASGVNKQFF.

This chain connects TRBV12-3 or TRBV12-4 to TRBJ2-1, with 8 positions matching TRBD2. The CDR3 is 14 residues long. After removal of 6 bases from V and 8 bases from J, the junction contained 9 bases not matched to a gene. The CDR3 region has the DNA TGTGCCAGCAGCCTTGGGACTAGGTCGGATGAGCAGTTCTTC. Its translation: CASSLGTRSDEQFF.

A few counts support this clonotype. This chain connects TRBV12-3 or TRBV12-4 to TRBJ1-2; D possibly corresponds to TRBD1 (6 bases). This CDR3 region has 14 residues. V lost 3 bases to trimming and J lost 5 bases, with 13 bases between them. The DNA for the CDR3 is TGTGCCAGCAGTTTGGGGGCGTCGGAGTATGGCTACACCTTC. Translated, it gives CASSLGASEYGYTF.

This sequence joins TRBV12-3 or TRBV12-4 and TRBJ1-5; D gene ambiguous. The V and J ends lost 5 bases and 0 bases respectively, with 8 bases between them. The CDR3 is made up of 14 amino acids. CDR3 region: CASSGPYSNQPQHF. The CDR3 DNA follows: TGTGCCAGCAGTGGACCCTATAGCAATCAGCCCCAGCATTTT.

J is TRBJ2-5 and V is TRBV5-1, with D maybe TRBD1 (6 bases). Germline V lookup: CDR1 SGHRS, CDR2 YFSETQ. This CDR3 is 16 amino acids long. V lost 3 bases, J lost 0 bases, and 15 bases lay in between. CDR3 region: CASSSGTSMYQETQYF. CDR3 sequence (DNA): TGCGCCAGCAGCTCCGGGACATCTATGTACCAAGAGACCCAGTACTTC.

This clonotype appeared a few times. The V gene is TRBV20-1, the J gene TRBJ2-7; 10 nucleotides agree with TRBD2. The CDR3 has 15 amino acids. Germline V gene lookup returns CDR1 DFQATT and CDR2 SNEGSKA (reference sequence). Trimming at V came to 0 bases and at J to 4 bases, leaving 6 bases not matched to a gene. The DNA of the CDR3 is TGCAGTGCTAGAGATTTAGCTAGCGGGGGTTACGAGCAGTACTTC. Amino acids: CSARDLASGGYEQYF.

This clonotype turned up a few times. The chain employs TRBV28 and TRBJ2-7; perhaps TRBD1 as D (6 bases). CDR1 is MDHEN, CDR2 SYDVKM, per germline. The germline V and J ends were trimmed by 9 bases and 4 bases, with 19 bases remaining between them. The CDR3 covers 14 residues. CDR3: CARLGHGLGYEQYF. The CDR3 DNA sequence: TGTGCCAGGCTGGGACACGGGCTAGGGTACGAGCAGTACTTC.

The V and J genes are TRBV5-1 and TRBJ2-4; 12 positions match TRBD2. The better agreement between TRBJ2-7 and the DNA end casts doubt on the J call. The CDR3 extends over 19 amino acids. Germline CDR1 and CDR2: SGHRS and YFSETQ. The CDR3 here is CASSQVPEGLAGFGYEQYF. Here the CDR3 DNA reads TGCGCCAGCAGCCAAGTCCCGGAAGGACTAGCGGGATTCGGGTACGAGCAGTACTTC.

V is TRBV6-6 and J is TRBJ1-2; D gene ambiguous. From germline, CDR1 is MNHNY and CDR2 SVGAGI (reference sequence). Trimming shortened V by 7 bases and J by 2 bases, and 17 bases separated the two germline ends. The CDR3 has 15 amino acids. The CDR3 region has the DNA TGTGCCAGCACCTCAACGGGCAGGTTAAACTATGGCTACACCTTC. This translates into CASTSTGRLNYGYTF.

The chain recombines TRBV2 with TRBJ1-2; maybe TRBD1 (5 bases). The CDR3 covers 13 residues. Germline-derived CDR1 and CDR2 are SNHLY and FYNNEI. The V gene lost 7 bases and the J gene lost 5 bases, with 14 bases spanning the gap. The CDR3 DNA sequence: TGTGCCAGCACCACAACAGGACTTTATGGCTACACCTTC. This codes for CASTTTGLYGYTF.

The chain carries TRBV20-1 and TRBJ2-1; 13 nucleotides match TRBD2. Losses at the gene ends were 7 bases for V and 4 bases for J; bases not matched to a gene: 4. The CDR3 covers 14 residues. The V gene's germline CDR1 is DFQATT and CDR2 SNEGSKA (reference sequence). DNA of the CDR3: TGCAGTGGCCGGACTAGCGGGAGTTACAATGAGCAGTTCTTC. Residues: CSGRTSGSYNEQFF.

This clonotype was counted between two and nine times. The CDR3 reads CATSSVRGGYGYTF. Written as DNA, the CDR3 is TGTGCCACCAGCAGCGTAAGGGGTGGCTATGGCTACACCTTC. The chain has TRBV15 and TRBJ1-2, with D tentatively TRBD1 (5 bases). The germline V gene encodes CDR1 LNHNV and CDR2 YYDKDF (reference sequence). V was trimmed by 3 bases and J by 4 bases, leaving 12 bases between them. The CDR3 spans 14 residues. Complete variable domain (other parts from reference TRBV15 and TRBJ1-2): DAMVIQNPRYQVTQFGKPVTLSCSQTLNHNVMYWYQQKSSQAPKLLFHYYDKDFNNEADTPDNFQSRRPNTSFCFLDIRSPGLGDTAMYLCATSSVRGGYGYTFGSGTRLTVV.

This clonotype occurred a few times. The gene calls are TRBV7-8 and TRBJ1-5; perhaps TRBD1 as D (5 bases). CDR1 SGHVS and CDR2 FQNEAQ come from the germline V gene. V gave up 5 bases and J gave up 6 bases, with 17 bases separating them. This CDR3 comprises 15 residues. The CDR3 region has the DNA TGTGCCAGCAGCCCGACAGTCCTCTGGGGTCAGCCCCAGCATTTT. It encodes CASSPTVLWGQPQHF.

The chain combines TRBV6-7 with TRBJ1-1, with a tentative D call TRBD1 (6 bases). TRBV6-7 carries the ORF label, with uncertain function. CDR3 length equals 17 residues. V dropped 6 bases and J dropped 1 base, with 21 bases sitting between them. The CDR3 spells CASSPRQGLSPNTEAFF. CDR3 nucleotide sequence: TGTGCCAGCAGCCCTCGGCAGGGGTTGAGTCCGAACACTGAAGCTTTCTTT.

This clonotype was picked up a small number of times. The genes are TRBV4-1 and TRBJ1-5, with D maybe TRBD1 (5 bases). V dropped 0 bases and J dropped 7 bases, with 10 bases sitting between them. CDR3 length: 14 amino acids. Germline values: CDR1 MGHRA, CDR2 YSYEKL. The CDR3, as DNA: TGCGCCAGCAGCCAAGACGGGGGTCGACAGCCCCAGCATTTT. This gives the protein CASSQDGGRQPQHF.

The chain is built from TRBV13 and TRBJ1-1, with D possibly matching TRBD1 (6 bases). CDR1 is PRHDT and CDR2 is FYEKMQ in the germline V gene (reference sequence). The ends were cut back, 3 bases at V and 1 base at J, with 15 bases in the middle. This CDR3 spans 16 amino acids. Here the CDR3 DNA reads TGTGCCAGCAGCTTCTCTGGGACACGGGGGAACACTGAAGCTTTCTTT. Protein product: CASSFSGTRGNTEAFF.

The genes are TRBV3-1 and TRBJ1-2; 10 bases fit TRBD1. J gave up 6 bases and V 2 bases, and 15 bases lay outside the gene matches. CDR3 length: 18 amino acids. Per germline, CDR1 LGHDT and CDR2 YNNKEL (reference sequence). In DNA, the CDR3 is TGTGCCAGCAGCCAAAAACCCGGGGGACAGGGGAGTAGGAATGGCTACACCTTC. Translated: CASSQKPGGQGSRNGYTF.

The chain couples TRBV18 to TRBJ1-4, with D uncertain. Germline CDR1 reads KGHSH; CDR2 reads LQKENI. The CDR3 spans 14 residues. V was clipped by 5 bases and J by 8 bases, with 15 bases between them. DNA for the CDR3: TGTGCCAGCTCAGAGAGGGATGCCAAGGAAAAACTGTTTTTT. Translated, it gives CASSERDAKEKLFF.

The CDR3 loop is CASSLWLGQGPDEQFF. The CDR3 DNA is TGTGCCAGCAGCCTATGGCTGGGACAGGGTCCTGATGAGCAGTTCTTC. The gene calls are TRBV7-9 and TRBJ2-1; the match to TRBD1 covers 9 bases. V lost 5 bases to trimming and J lost 8 bases; unmatched junction nucleotides: 13. The CDR3 totals 16 residues. CDR1 and CDR2 from the germline V gene are SEHNR and FQNEAQ (reference sequence).

The chain joins TRBV12-3 or TRBV12-4 to TRBJ1-5, with TRBD1 matching 7 bases. J lost 1 base, V lost 3 bases, and 3 bases had no gene match. The CDR3 is 15 residues long. DNA of the CDR3: TGTGCCAGCAGTTTCCAGGGGGGAAGCAATCAGCCCCAGCATTTT. Its translation is CASSFQGGSNQPQHF.

The rearrangement links TRBV6-6 to TRBJ1-5; a possible D gene is TRBD1 (5 bases). The germline V gene has CDR1 MNHNY and CDR2 SVGAGI (reference sequence). V was clipped by 6 bases and J by 4 bases, with 10 bases between them. This CDR3 comprises 13 residues. The CDR3 region has the DNA TGTGCCAGCAGGTCCAGGGAGAATCAGCCCCAGCATTTT. As protein: CASRSRENQPQHF.

For this clonotype: A read error may produce the germline difference seen at one junction end. The rearrangement links TRBV12-5 to TRBJ2-3, with no clear D. The germline V gene encodes CDR1 LGHNT and CDR2 FRNRAP. CDR3 length: 12 amino acids. CDR3 DNA sequence: TGTGCTAGTGGTTTGTTAATAGATACGCGGTATTTT. Translated: CASGLLIDTRYF.

This clonotype was seen a handful of times. CDR3 in amino acids: CASSPSALLSSYNEQFF. In DNA form, the CDR3 reads TGTGCCAGCAGCCCCTCCGCCCTCTTGAGCTCCTACAATGAGCAGTTCTTC. The chain is built from TRBV7-9 and TRBJ2-1; D gene ambiguous. The CDR3 totals 17 residues. Germline V gene sequence: CDR1 SEHNR, CDR2 FQNEAQ (reference sequence). V was pared by 5 bases and J by 0 bases, with 17 bases between.

This clonotype was found a few times. The chain couples TRBV24-1 to TRBJ1-5, with TRBD1 matching over 8 bases. This CDR3 comprises 17 residues. V lost 4 bases and J lost 3; bases outside the gene matches: 10. CDR1 is KGHDR, CDR2 SFDVKD, per germline. CDR3 nucleotides: TGTGCCACCAGTGAGTCCGGGACAGGCGCCATCAATCAGCCCCAGCATTTT. It encodes CATSESGTGAINQPQHF.

The rearrangement uses TRBV5-1 and TRBJ2-5; TRBD2 matches 7 bases. This CDR3 comprises 17 residues. Germline V gene data show CDR1 as SGHRS and CDR2 as YFSETQ. V shed 0 bases, J shed 4 bases, and the junction held 12 bases outside the gene matches. The CDR3: CASSLGGGGSGVETQYF. CDR3 DNA sequence: TGCGCCAGCAGCTTGGGAGGTGGCGGGAGTGGAGTAGAGACCCAGTACTTC.